This TCR beta chain is from a study of blood T cells in healthy people across ages. Overall study: The template switching approach captured approximately one barcoded beta molecule for every two T cells.

Sample-barcoded 5' priming and a J-beta primer mix drove a second PCR of about 6 to 12 cycles. In TCRdb, the 5' RACE reads were re-called with MiXCR into one record per CDR3 protein. The table includes about 670,000 distinct CDR3 sequences, 40% to 45% detected once. Germline V gives CDR1 LGHNA, CDR2 YSLEER. This CDR3 is built from 15 residues. Trimming removed 0 bases at V and 9 bases at J, with 17 bases between. This clonotype has just a few counts. The chain carries TRBV4-3 and TRBJ1-2; D uncertain. The source is a man aged 80 or over in good health. The sample taken for sequencing was blood. The CDR3 coding sequence is TGCGCCAGCAGCCAAGAATGGGCAGGTGGACCGAGCTACACCTTC. This sequence encodes CASSQEWAGGPSYTF.